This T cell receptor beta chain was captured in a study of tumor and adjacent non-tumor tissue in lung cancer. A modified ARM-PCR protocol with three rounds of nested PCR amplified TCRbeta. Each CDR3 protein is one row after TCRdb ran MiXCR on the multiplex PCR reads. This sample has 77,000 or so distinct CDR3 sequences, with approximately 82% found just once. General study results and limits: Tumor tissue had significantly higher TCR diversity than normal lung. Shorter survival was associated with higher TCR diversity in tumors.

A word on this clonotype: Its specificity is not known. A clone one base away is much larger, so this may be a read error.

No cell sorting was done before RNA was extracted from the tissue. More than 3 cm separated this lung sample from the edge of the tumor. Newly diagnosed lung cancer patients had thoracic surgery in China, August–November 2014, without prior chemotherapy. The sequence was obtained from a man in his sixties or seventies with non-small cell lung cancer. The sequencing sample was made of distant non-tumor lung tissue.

The CDR3 DNA reads TGTGCCAGCAGCCCGACCCTCAGTTCTATGAACACTGAAACTTTCTTT. The encoded protein is CASSPTLSSMNTETFF. This chain uses TRBV5-4 with TRBJ1-1, with D unresolved. The CDR3 runs 16 residues. Germline CDR1 SGHNT, CDR2 YYREEE (reference sequence).